The source of this T cell receptor (beta chain) is a study of blood T cell repertoires in COVID-19. Study at large: Researchers got acute and convalescent COVID-19 samples from the United States, Italy and Spain. PBMCs, B-cell-depleted T cells, or T cells were the source of the cDNA or gDNA that made up the material.

Germline values: CDR1 SGHTA, CDR2 FQGNSA. The CDR3 is 16 residues long. Trimming shortened V by 0 bases and J by 10 bases, and 21 bases separated the two germline ends. As handled by the study authors: By means of reference gene primer amplification, nucleated cell counts were estimated. Sequenced by immunoSEQ multiplex PCR; TCRdb stores in-frame clones only, minus some. That table furnishes V, J and clone size, whereas the DNA furnished D and trimming. Of 150,000 to 200,000 clones in the sample, roughly three quarters are singletons; the top ten hold 17%. The J gene is TRBJ2-5, the V gene TRBV7-2; tentative D call: TRBD2 (7 bases). The TCR originated in a man between 60 and 70 years old with active or convalescent COVID-19. Sequenced sample: peripheral blood. CDR3: CASSLAGGVEGGNQYF. The DNA of the CDR3 is TGTGCCAGCAGCTTAGCTGGCGGGGTCGAGGGGGGGAACCAGTACTTC.